This T cell receptor beta chain was sequenced in a study of OX40 agonist ivuxolimab in advanced cancers. With respect to the entire study: Ivuxolimab was a fully human IgG2 agonistic monoclonal antibody targeting the costimulatory receptor OX40 (CD134). Partial responses were achieved by three dose-escalation patients, of whom one had hepatocellular carcinoma and two had cutaneous melanoma. The point of sequencing TCRbeta in the periphery was to test whether ivuxolimab changed TCR sequence diversity and drove clonal T-cell expansion. In the dose-escalation cohort, approximately 80% of patients were male, and the mean age was 60 years with a range of roughly 20 to 85. The paper describes the monotherapy dose-escalation part (N = 52 patients) of the phase I trial of ivuxolimab. Intravenous ivuxolimab was administered to patients every 2 weeks at six dose levels: 0.01, 0.1, 0.3, 1.5, 3 and 10 mg/kg. Of the approximately 53 patients in dose escalation, around 20 had hepatocellular carcinoma, some 15 had melanoma, 9 had renal cell carcinoma and 9 had head and neck cancer. Prior anti-PD-1, anti-PD-L1 or anti-CTLA-4 therapy was permitted, and less than 45% of dose-escalation patients had received checkpoint inhibitors. What the study reported, not specific to this receptor: In the 0.1-3.0 mg/kg groups, partial responders were among the patients with the lowest normalized peripheral clonal expansion, particularly in CD8+ T cells. The antigen specificity of the peripheral T cells that underwent clonal expansion was not determined. Low levels of normalized T-cell clonal expansion were also shown by some nonresponding patients. After ivuxolimab, CD8+ T cells had more expanded clones than CD4+ T cells on average. Clonal expansion of both CD4+ and CD8+ blood T cells was observed from baseline to week 6 at doses 0.1 to 3.0 mg/kg.

The trial excluded patients who had a history of autoimmune disease or who were on systemic immunosuppression. Peripheral blood for TCR sequencing was drawn from every dose cohort at baseline, at cycle 4 day 1 and at cycle 7 day 1. The samples were taken from a phase I, first-in-human, multicenter, open-label dose-escalation trial of ivuxolimab. Adults with locally advanced or metastatic melanoma, renal cell, hepatocellular, or head and neck squamous cell carcinoma were enrolled in the trial. Before TCR sequencing, CD4+ and CD8+ T cells were separately sorted from peripheral blood. For sequencing of the TCRbeta CDR3 region, genomic DNA was extracted from the sorted cells. TCRbeta CDR3 regions were sequenced using the immunoSEQ Assay. Here the immuneACCESS table is served through TCRdb, limited to in-frame sequences with V and J called. Missing clones are a known gap in these copies; in checked studies unresolved V genes cover under half, and the rest lacks a known reason. Present in this sample are around 83,000 clones, about 90% of which were seen just once. The ten top clones hold around 1.5% of the sample.

Of note for this clone: Its recognized antigen is unknown. It has no much larger one-base neighbor in the sample; base qualities were not kept.

The material was CD4+ or CD8+ T cells sorted from blood, obtained in a trial of the OX40 agonist ivuxolimab. The sequence derives from an adult with an advanced solid tumor such as melanoma, head and neck, liver or kidney cancer.

This receptor has the CDR3 CASSRGLAGAGELFF. In nucleotide form, the sequence is TGTGCCAGCAGCAGAGGACTAGCGGGAGCCGGGGAGCTGTTTTTT. Rearrangement joined TRBV9 to TRBJ2-2; TRBD2 matches 13 bases in the middle. From cysteine to phenylalanine, the CDR3 is 15 amino acids long. Of the read, only the CDR3 DNA is kept; its 45 bases are in frame from base 1. The germline V gene specifies SGDLS as CDR1 and YYNGEE as CDR2. Trimming removed 4 bases from V and 6 bases from J; the gene matches leave 3 bases unexplained.